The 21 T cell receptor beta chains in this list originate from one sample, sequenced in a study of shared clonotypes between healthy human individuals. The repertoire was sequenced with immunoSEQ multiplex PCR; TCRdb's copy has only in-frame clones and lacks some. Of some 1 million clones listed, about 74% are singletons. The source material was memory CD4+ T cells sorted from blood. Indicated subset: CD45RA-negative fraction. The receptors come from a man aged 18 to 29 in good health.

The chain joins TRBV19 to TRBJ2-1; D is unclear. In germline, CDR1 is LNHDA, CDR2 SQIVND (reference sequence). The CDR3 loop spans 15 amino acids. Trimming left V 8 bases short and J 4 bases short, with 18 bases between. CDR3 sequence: CASRSMTQTYNEQFF. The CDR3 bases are TGTGCCAGTCGTAGTATGACCCAAACTTACAATGAGCAGTTCTTC.

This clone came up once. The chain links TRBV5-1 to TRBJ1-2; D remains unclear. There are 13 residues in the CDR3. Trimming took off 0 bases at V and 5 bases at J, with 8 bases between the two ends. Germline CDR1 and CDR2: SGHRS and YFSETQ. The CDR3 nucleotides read TGCGCCAGCAGCTTGGGCGAACTATATGGCTACACCTTC. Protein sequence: CASSLGELYGYTF.

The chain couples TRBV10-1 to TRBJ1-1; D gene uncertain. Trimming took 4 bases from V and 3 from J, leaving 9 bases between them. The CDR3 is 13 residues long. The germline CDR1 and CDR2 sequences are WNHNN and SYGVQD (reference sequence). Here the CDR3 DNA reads TGCGCCAGCAGTGGGAATATAGACACTGAAGCTTTCTTT. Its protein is CASSGNIDTEAFF.

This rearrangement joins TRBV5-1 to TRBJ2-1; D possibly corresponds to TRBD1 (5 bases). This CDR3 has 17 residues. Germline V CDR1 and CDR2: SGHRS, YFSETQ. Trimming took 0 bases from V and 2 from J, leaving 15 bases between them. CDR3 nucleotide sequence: TGCGCCAGCAGCTTGGTCGAGACCACCAGGGCCTACAATGAGCAGTTCTTC. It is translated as CASSLVETTRAYNEQFF. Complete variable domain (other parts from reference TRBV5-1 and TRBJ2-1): KAGVTQTPRYLIKTRGQQVTLSCSPISGHRSVSWYQQTPGQGLQFLFEYFSETQRNKGNFPGRFSGRQFSNSRSEMNVSTLELGDSALYLCASSLVETTRAYNEQFFGPGTRLTVL.

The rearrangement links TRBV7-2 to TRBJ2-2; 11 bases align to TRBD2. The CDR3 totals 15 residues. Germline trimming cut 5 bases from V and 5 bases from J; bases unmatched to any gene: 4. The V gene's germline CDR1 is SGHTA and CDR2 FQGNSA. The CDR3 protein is CASSPSGRKTGELFF. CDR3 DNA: TGTGCCAGCAGCCCTAGCGGGAGGAAAACCGGGGAGCTGTTTTTT.

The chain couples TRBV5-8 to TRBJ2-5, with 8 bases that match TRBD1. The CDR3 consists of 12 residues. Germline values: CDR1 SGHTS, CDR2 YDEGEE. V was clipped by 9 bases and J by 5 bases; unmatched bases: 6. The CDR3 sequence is CATRQGSETQYF. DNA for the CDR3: TGTGCCACCAGACAGGGGAGCGAGACCCAGTACTTC. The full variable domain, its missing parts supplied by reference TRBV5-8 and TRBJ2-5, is EAGVTQSPTHLIKTRGQQATLRCSPISGHTSVYWYQQALGLGLQFLLWYDEGEERNRGNFPPRFSGRQFPNYSSELNVNALELEDSALYLCATRQGSETQYFGPGTRLLVL.

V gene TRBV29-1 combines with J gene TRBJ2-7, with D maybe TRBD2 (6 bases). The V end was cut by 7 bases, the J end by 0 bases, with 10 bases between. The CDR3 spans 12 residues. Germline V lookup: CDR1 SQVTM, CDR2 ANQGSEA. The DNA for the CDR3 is TGCAGCGCTGGGGGGAGCTCCTACGAGCAGTACTTC. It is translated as CSAGGSSYEQYF.

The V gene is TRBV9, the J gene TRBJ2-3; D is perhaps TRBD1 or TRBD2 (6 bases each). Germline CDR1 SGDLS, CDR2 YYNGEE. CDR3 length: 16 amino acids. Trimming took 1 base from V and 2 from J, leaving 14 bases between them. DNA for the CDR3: TGTGCCAGCAGCGTACAGCCGGGGGCCCCCACAGATACGCAGTATTTT. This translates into CASSVQPGAPTDTQYF.

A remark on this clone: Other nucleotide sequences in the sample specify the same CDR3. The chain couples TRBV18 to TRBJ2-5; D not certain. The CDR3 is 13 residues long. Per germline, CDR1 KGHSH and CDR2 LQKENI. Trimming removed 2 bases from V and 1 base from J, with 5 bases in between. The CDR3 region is CASSPGRQETQYF. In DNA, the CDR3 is TGTGCCAGCTCACCAGGGCGCCAAGAGACCCAGTACTTC. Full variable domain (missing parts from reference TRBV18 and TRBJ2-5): NAGVMQNPRHLVRRRGQEARLRCSPMKGHSHVYWYRQLPEEGLKFMVYLQKENIIDESGMPKERFSAEFPKEGPSILRIQQVVRGDSAAYFCASSPGRQETQYFGPGTRLLVL.

CDR3 DNA: TGTGCCAGCAGCCCACACAGCCAGATGAACACTGAAGCTTTCTTT. This gives the protein CASSPHSQMNTEAFF. The chain links TRBV7-2 to TRBJ1-1; D is unresolved. The CDR3 runs 15 residues. Trimming stripped 5 bases from V and 0 bases from J, with 13 bases between. From germline, CDR1 is SGHTA and CDR2 FQGNSA. Drawing the rest from reference TRBV7-2 and TRBJ1-1, the complete variable domain is GAGVSQSPSNKVTEKGKDVELRCDPISGHTALYWYRQSLGQGLEFLIYFQGNSAPDKSGLPSDRFSAERTGGSVSTLTIQRTQQEDSAVYLCASSPHSQMNTEAFFGQGTRLTVV.

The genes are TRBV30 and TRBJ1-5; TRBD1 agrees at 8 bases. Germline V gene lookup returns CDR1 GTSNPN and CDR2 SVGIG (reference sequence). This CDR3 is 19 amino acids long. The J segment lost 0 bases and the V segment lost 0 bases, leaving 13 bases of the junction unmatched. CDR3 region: CAWSVLGTGGGRSNQPQHF. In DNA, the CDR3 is TGTGCCTGGAGTGTACTCGGTACAGGGGGGGGACGTAGCAATCAGCCCCAGCATTTT. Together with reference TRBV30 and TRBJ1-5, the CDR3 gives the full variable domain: SQTIHQWPATLVQPVGSPLSLECTVEGTSNPNLYWYRQAAGRGLQLLFYSVGIGQISSEVPQNLSASRPQDRQFILSSKKLLLSDSGFYLCAWSVLGTGGGRSNQPQHFGDGTRLSIL.

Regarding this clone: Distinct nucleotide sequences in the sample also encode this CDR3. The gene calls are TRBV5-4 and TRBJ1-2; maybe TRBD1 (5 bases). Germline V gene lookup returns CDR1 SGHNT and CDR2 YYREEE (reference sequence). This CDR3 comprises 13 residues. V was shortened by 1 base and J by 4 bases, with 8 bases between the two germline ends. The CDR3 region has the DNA TGTGCCAGCAGCTTGCAGGGCGGCTATGGCTACACCTTC. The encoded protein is CASSLQGGYGYTF.

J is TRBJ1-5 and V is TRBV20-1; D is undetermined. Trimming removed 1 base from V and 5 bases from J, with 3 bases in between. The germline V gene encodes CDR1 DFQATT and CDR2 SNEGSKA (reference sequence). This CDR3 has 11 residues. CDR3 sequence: CSARVDQPQHF. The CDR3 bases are TGCAGTGCTAGAGTAGATCAGCCCCAGCATTTT.

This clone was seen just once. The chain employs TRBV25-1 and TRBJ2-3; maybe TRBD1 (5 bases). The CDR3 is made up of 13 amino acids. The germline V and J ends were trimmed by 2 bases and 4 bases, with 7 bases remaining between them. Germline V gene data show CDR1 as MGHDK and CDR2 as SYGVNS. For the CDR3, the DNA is TGTGCCAGCAGTGAAGGCAGGGCAGATACGCAGTATTTT. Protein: CASSEGRADTQYF.

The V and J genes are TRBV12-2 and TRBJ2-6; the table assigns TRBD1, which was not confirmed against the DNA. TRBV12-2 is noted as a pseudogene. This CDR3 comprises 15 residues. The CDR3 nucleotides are TGTGCAAGTCGCCGACAGGGCTGCGGGGCCAACGTCCTGACTTTC. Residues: CASRRQGCGANVLTF.

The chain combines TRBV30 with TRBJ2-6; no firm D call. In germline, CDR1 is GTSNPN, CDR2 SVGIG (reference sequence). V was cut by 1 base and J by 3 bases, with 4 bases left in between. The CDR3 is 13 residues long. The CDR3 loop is CAWSGGGANVLTF. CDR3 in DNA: TGTGCCTGGAGTGGGGGTGGGGCCAACGTCCTGACTTTC.

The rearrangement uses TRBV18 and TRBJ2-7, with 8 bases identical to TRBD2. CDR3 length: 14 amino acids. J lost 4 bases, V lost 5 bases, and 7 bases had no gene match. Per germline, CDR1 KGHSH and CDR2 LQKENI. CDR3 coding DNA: TGTGCCAGCTCATCTGGGACTAGTGGTTACGAGCAGTACTTC. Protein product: CASSSGTSGYEQYF. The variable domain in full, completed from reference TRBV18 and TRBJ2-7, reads NAGVMQNPRHLVRRRGQEARLRCSPMKGHSHVYWYRQLPEEGLKFMVYLQKENIIDESGMPKERFSAEFPKEGPSILRIQQVVRGDSAAYFCASSSGTSGYEQYFGPGTRLTVT.

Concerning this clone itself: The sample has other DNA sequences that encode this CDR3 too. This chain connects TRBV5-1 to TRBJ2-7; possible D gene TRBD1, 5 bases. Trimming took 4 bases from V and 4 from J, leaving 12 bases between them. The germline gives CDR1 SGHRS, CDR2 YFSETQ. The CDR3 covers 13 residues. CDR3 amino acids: CASSLNQGYEQYF. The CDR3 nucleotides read TGCGCCAGCAGCCTGAATCAGGGATACGAGCAGTACTTC.

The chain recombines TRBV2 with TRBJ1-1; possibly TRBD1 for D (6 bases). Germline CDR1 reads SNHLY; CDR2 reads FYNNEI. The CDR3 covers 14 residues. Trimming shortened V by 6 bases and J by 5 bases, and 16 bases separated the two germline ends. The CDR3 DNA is TGTGCCAGCAGATACACAGGGATGGGGACTGAAGCTTTCTTT. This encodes CASRYTGMGTEAFF.

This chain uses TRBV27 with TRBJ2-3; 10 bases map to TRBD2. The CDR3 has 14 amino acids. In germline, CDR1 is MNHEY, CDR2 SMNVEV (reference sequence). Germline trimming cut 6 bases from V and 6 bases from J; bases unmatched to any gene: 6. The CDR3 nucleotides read TGTGCCAGCAGGTCAGCGGGAGGGCCTGATACGCAGTATTTT. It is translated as CASRSAGGPDTQYF.

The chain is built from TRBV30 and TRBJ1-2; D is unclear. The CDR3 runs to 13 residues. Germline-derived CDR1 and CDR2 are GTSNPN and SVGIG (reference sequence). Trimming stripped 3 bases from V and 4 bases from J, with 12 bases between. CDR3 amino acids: CAWRYTSSYGYTF. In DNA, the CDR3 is TGTGCCTGGAGGTATACCTCCAGCTATGGCTACACCTTC.